Listed below are T cell receptor beta chains from one sample, sequenced in a study of metastatic and nonmetastatic thyroid tumors. From the PCR reads, TCRdb re-called clones with MiXCR. The table lists around 23,000 clones, roughly a quarter of them singletons. Sequenced input: blood. The receptors originated from a female donor with papillary thyroid cancer or a benign thyroid nodule (not recorded which). Some clones in this sample may be carry-over from other donors' samples. CDR3s include the opening cysteine and the closing phenylalanine or tryptophan. The order of the fields is D gene, J gene, V gene, CDR3 protein. The D gene is left open where the match is weak.

NA,TRBJ2-2,TRBV19,CASRTGANANTGELFF
NA,TRBJ2-6,TRBV18,CASSPSGQGFSGANVLTF
TRBD1,TRBJ2-7,TRBV27,CASRFLGTGVGEQYF
NA,TRBJ1-2,TRBV28,CASSFNYGYTF
TRBD1,TRBJ2-7,TRBV5-1,CASSLSGGHDEQYF
TRBD1,TRBJ1-1,TRBV12-5,CASGPSTGMNTEAFF
TRBD2,TRBJ2-1,TRBV6-2/TRBV6-3,CASSYSAGGVNEQFF
TRBD2,TRBJ2-5,TRBV6-1,CASLRTSASETQYF
TRBD1,TRBJ2-7,TRBV12-3/TRBV12-4,CASREGGQSYEQYF
NA,TRBJ1-5,TRBV5-1,CASSLAGGQQPQHF
NA,TRBJ2-7,TRBV4-3,CASSQDCSGFEHYF
TRBD2,TRBJ2-5,TRBV20-1,CSARELAGGRETQYF
NA,TRBJ2-3,TRBV5-1,CASSPGEAIWRDTQYF
NA,TRBJ2-1,TRBV6-2/TRBV6-3,CAIIYSKSGLHEQFF
TRBD2,TRBJ2-7,TRBV5-1,CASSLWGTSGYEQYF
NA,TRBJ1-5,TRBV2,CASSPNLGNQPQHF
TRBD2,TRBJ2-7,TRBV18,CASSLSGGSYEQYF
NA,TRBJ2-2,TRBV18,CASSPQDTGELFF
TRBD1,TRBJ2-3,TRBV7-8,CASSPRDSSTDTQYF
TRBD2,TRBJ2-7,TRBV5-1,CASSLEASGRVWNEQYF
NA,TRBJ2-7,TRBV5-6,CASSLAGSSRIYEQYF
NA,TRBJ2-1,TRBV12-3/TRBV12-4,CASSLAQEGRQFF
NA,TRBJ2-7,TRBV5-1,CASSLVGESYEQYF
NA,TRBJ1-2,TRBV27,CASSYTSGTLEGYTF
NA,TRBJ1-1,TRBV7-6,CASSLLSLNTEAFF
NA,TRBJ1-1,TRBV19,CASSIDYRTEAFF
NA,TRBJ2-7,TRBV5-5,CASKPRTVEYEQYF
NA,TRBJ1-5,TRBV11-2,CASNQLWDKLMSNQPQHF
TRBD2,TRBJ2-1,TRBV4-2,CASSQDGRERNEQFF
NA,TRBJ1-2,TRBV7-9,CASSLAGAWDYGYTF
TRBD1,TRBJ1-1,TRBV24-1,CATTGTGGKTVAFF
NA,TRBJ2-7,TRBV12-3/TRBV12-4,CASSSGESPREQYF
TRBD1,TRBJ1-5,TRBV19,CASSMKGGQGGNQPQHF
TRBD1,TRBJ1-2,TRBV3-1,CASSLRDRGGYTF
TRBD1,TRBJ2-7,TRBV11-3,CASSLGGETGRYEQYF
TRBD2,TRBJ2-7,TRBV6-1,CASNLAGNYEQYF
TRBD1,TRBJ1-2,TRBV28,CASSLPGTGGKGYTF
TRBD1,TRBJ2-3,TRBV5-6,CASSCWDRDVDTQYF
TRBD2,TRBJ2-1,TRBV20-1,CSASRRLAGGNEQFF
NA,TRBJ2-2,TRBV20-1,CSARGSVEGLFF
NA,TRBJ1-5,TRBV24-1,CATGHTVSNQPQHF
NA,TRBJ2-2,TRBV5-1,CASSLVGTGELFF
NA,TRBJ1-1,TRBV20-1,CSARGSTENTEAFF